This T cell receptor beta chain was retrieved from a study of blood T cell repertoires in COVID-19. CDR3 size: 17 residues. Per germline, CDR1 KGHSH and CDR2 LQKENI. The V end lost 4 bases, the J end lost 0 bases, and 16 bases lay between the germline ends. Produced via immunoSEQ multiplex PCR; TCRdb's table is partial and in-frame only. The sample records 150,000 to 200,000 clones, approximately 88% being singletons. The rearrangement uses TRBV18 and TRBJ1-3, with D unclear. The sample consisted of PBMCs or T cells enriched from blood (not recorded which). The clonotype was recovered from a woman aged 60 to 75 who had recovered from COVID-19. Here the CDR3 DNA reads TGTGCCAGCTCACTTGTCGGGGATCCTTTCTCTGGAAACACCATATATTTT. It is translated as CASSLVGDPFSGNTIYF.